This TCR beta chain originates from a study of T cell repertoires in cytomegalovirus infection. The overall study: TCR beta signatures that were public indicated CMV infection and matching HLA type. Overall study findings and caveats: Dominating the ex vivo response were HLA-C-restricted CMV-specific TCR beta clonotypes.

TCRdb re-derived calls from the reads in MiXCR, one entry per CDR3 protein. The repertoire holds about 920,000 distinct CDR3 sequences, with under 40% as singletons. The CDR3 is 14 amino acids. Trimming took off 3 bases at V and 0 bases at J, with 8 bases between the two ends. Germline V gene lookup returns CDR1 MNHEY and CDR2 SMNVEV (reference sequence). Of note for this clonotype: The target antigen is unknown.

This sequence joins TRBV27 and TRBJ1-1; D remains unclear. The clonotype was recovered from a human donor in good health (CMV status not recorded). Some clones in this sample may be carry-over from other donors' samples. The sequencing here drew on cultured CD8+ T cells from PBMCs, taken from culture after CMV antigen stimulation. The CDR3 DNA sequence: TGTGCCAGCAGTTTGGCCACGATGAACACTGAAGCTTTCTTT. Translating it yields CASSLATMNTEAFF.